This TCR beta chain is drawn from a study of T cell responses to AZD1222 COVID-19 vaccine. CDR1 is MNHEY and CDR2 is SVGEGT in the germline V gene. J lost 4 bases, V lost 6 bases, and 9 bases had no gene match. CDR3 length: 15 amino acids. Only in-frame clones appear in the TCRdb table, and some are missing; sequencing was by immunoSEQ multiplex PCR. The repertoire has around 140,000 clones, approximately 86% of them found once; the top ten carry around 5.1%. The sample was peripheral blood, taken 28 days after the second AZD1222 dose. The origin of this receptor is an adult who received the AZD1222 COVID-19 vaccine. The rearrangement links TRBV6-2 or TRBV6-3 to TRBJ1-5; TRBD1 matches 7 bases. The CDR3 DNA follows: TGTGCCAGCAGCGCCTCCGACAGGGCGAATCAGCCCCAGCATTTT. Its protein product is CASSASDRANQPQHF.